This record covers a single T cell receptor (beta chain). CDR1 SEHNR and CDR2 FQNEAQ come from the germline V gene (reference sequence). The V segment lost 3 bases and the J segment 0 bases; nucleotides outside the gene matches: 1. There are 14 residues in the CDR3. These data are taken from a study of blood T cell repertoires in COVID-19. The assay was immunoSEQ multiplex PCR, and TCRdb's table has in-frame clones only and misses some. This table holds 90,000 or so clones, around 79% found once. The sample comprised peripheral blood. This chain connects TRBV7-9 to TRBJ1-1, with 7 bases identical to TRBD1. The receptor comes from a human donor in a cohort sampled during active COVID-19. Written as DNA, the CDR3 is TGTGCCAGCAGCTTTACAGGGGTGAACACTGAAGCTTTCTTT. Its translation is CASSFTGVNTEAFF. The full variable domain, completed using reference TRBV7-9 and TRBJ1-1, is DTGVSQNPRHKITKRGQNVTFRCDPISEHNRLYWYRQTLGQGPEFLTYFQNEAQLEKSRLLSDRFSAERPKGSFSTLEIQRTEQGDSAMYLCASSFTGVNTEAFFGQGTRLTVV.